Following are 25 T cell receptor beta chains from one sample sequenced in a study of shared clonotypes between healthy human individuals (dated by TCRdb to 2018 to 2020). To prepare the library, the immunoSEQ multiplex PCR assay was applied. TCRdb took this table from immuneACCESS and kept in-frame rearrangements with V and J called. Such tables lack part of the clones; where checked against another copy, unresolved V genes explain under half of the gap, and the rest is unexplained. The sample data list 2 million to 3 million clones, and over 85% of these were observed just once. The ten largest clonotypes hold roughly 0.39% of the sample. Source material: naive CD4+ T cells from PBMCs. According to the study, the label for this sample's cell subset or site signals: CD45RA+ positively selected. The receptors stem from a man aged 18 to 29 in good health. Some clones in this sample may be carry-over from other donors' samples.

V and J are TRBV7-6 and TRBJ1-1; 10 bases line up with TRBD1. Losses at the gene ends were 5 bases for V and 5 bases for J; bases not matched to a gene: 2. The germline gives CDR1 SGHVS, CDR2 FNYEAQ. This CDR3 spans 13 amino acids. This chain's CDR3 is CASSGTGDTEAFF. The CDR3, as DNA: TGTGCCAGCAGCGGGACAGGGGATACTGAAGCTTTCTTT.

This sequence joins TRBV29-1 and TRBJ2-4, with D unclear. V was shortened by 4 bases and J by 0 bases, with 7 bases between the two germline ends. This CDR3 contains 13 residues. Germline V gives CDR1 SQVTM, CDR2 ANQGSEA. CDR3 amino acids: CSVGLLAKNIQYF. The CDR3 nucleotides read TGCAGCGTTGGACTGCTAGCCAAAAACATTCAGTACTTC. The variable domain in full, completed from reference TRBV29-1 and TRBJ2-4, reads SAVISQKPSRDICQRGTSLTIQCQVDSQVTMMFWYRQQPGQSLTLIATANQGSEATYESGFVIDKFPISRPNLTFSTLTVSNMSPEDSSIYLCSVGLLAKNIQYFGAGTRLSVL.

The rearrangement joins TRBV6-1 to TRBJ1-5; tentatively, D is TRBD1 (6 bases). Germline assignment: CDR1 MNHNS and CDR2 SASEGT. This CDR3 is built from 14 residues. Trimming left V 5 bases short and J 1 base short, with 9 bases between. The CDR3 nucleotides are TGTGCCAGCAGTCGCAGGGGAAGCAATCAGCCCCAGCATTTT. This translates into CASSRRGSNQPQHF.

This sequence joins TRBV7-2 and TRBJ1-4; D call uncertain. V shed 5 bases and J shed 8 bases, with 12 bases lying between them. Per the germline V gene, CDR1 is SGHTA and CDR2 is FQGNSA. This CDR3 is 13 amino acids long. CDR3 DNA: TGTGCCAGCAGCCCCTCTCCCGGGGAAAAACTGTTTTTT. Translated, it gives CASSPSPGEKLFF.

The chain employs TRBV5-1 and TRBJ1-6, with D hard to call. V was clipped by 5 bases and J by 0 bases, with 9 bases between them. Germline V CDR1 and CDR2: SGHRS, YFSETQ. The CDR3 contains 15 residues. The CDR3 here is CASRNNSSYNSPLHF. CDR3 nucleotides: TGCGCCAGCAGGAATAATAGCTCCTATAATTCACCCCTCCACTTT.

This chain uses TRBV5-1 with TRBJ1-2; D is possibly TRBD1 (6 bases). The CDR3 extends over 15 amino acids. V lost 0 bases to trimming and J lost 0 bases, with 9 bases between them. Germline V gives CDR1 SGHRS, CDR2 YFSETQ. The CDR3 nucleotides are TGCGCCAGCAGCTTGGCCAGGACAGCTAACTATGGCTACACCTTC. The encoded protein is CASSLARTANYGYTF.

The V call is TRBV4-3, the J call TRBJ1-1; 7 bases map to TRBD1. The germline CDR1 and CDR2 sequences are LGHNA and YSLEER. J gave up 10 bases and V 0 bases, and 11 bases lay outside the gene matches. This CDR3 contains 15 residues. CDR3 nucleotides: TGCGCCAGCAGCCAAGAAAGGGGATCAGGGGGAGGAGCTTTCTTT. This gives the protein CASSQERGSGGGAFF.

Details on this clone: Other DNA variants within this sample encode the same CDR3. The rearrangement links TRBV15 to TRBJ1-5; D might be TRBD1 (5 bases). The CDR3 totals 16 residues. The germline gives CDR1 LNHNV, CDR2 YYDKDF (reference sequence). Trimming took off 1 base at V and 2 bases at J, with 12 bases between the two ends. For the CDR3, the DNA is TGTGCCACCAGCAGAGTTCGGGGGAGCGGCAATCAGCCCCAGCATTTT. This sequence encodes CATSRVRGSGNQPQHF.

As for this clone: Other DNA sequences in this specimen translate into the identical CDR3. This chain connects TRBV11-1 to TRBJ1-1, with D uncertain. V was trimmed by 1 base and J by 6 bases, leaving 3 bases between them. The germline V gene encodes CDR1 SGHAT and CDR2 FQDESV (reference sequence). This CDR3 contains 11 residues. CDR3: CASSLGPEAFF. As DNA, the CDR3 is TGTGCCAGCAGCTTAGGTCCTGAAGCTTTCTTT.

This rearrangement joins TRBV28 to TRBJ2-7, with D tentatively TRBD1 or TRBD2 (6 bases each). V was clipped by 5 bases and J by 5 bases, with 19 bases between them. CDR1 MDHEN and CDR2 SYDVKM come from the germline V gene. The CDR3 spans 15 residues. The CDR3 nucleotides are TGTGCCAGCAGTCCTCCCCGAGGGGGGTTGGACGAGCAGTACTTC. This codes for CASSPPRGGLDEQYF.

CDR3 sequence (DNA): TGTGCCAGCAGTAAGGACAGGGACTTCGAGCAGTACTTC. The encoded protein is CASSKDRDFEQYF. V is TRBV2 and J is TRBJ2-7, with TRBD1 matching over 8 bases. The trim removed 5 bases at V and 6 bases at J, leaving 6 bases unmatched. CDR3 length: 13 amino acids. Germline-derived CDR1 and CDR2 are SNHLY and FYNNEI.

The chain is built from TRBV7-3 and TRBJ2-1; D call uncertain. Germline V lookup: CDR1 SGHTA, CDR2 FQGTGA. The CDR3 has 15 amino acids. Deletions cut 2 bases from V and 0 bases from J, with 8 bases between. The CDR3 loop reads CASSLDEYSYNEQFF. CDR3 DNA: TGTGCCAGCAGCTTAGACGAATACTCCTACAATGAGCAGTTCTTC.

The CDR3 loop reads CAWSRDRVAYEQYF. DNA of the CDR3: TGTGCCTGGAGTCGGGACAGGGTAGCCTACGAGCAGTACTTC. The genes are TRBV30 and TRBJ2-7; 9 bases fit TRBD1. The V and J ends lost 2 bases and 2 bases, in that order; junction bases with no gene match: 4. The CDR3 covers 14 residues. CDR1 GTSNPN and CDR2 SVGIG come from the germline V gene (reference sequence).

The rearrangement links TRBV28 to TRBJ1-2; 8 nucleotides agree with TRBD1. CDR1 is MDHEN, CDR2 SYDVKM, per germline. The CDR3 contains 14 residues. The V segment lost 4 bases and the J segment 8 bases; nucleotides outside the gene matches: 9. DNA of the CDR3: TGTGCCAGCAGTTCTGCACCGACAGGGGCGGGCTACACCTTC. It specifies CASSSAPTGAGYTF.

CDR3 sequence: CASSLRTVGNTIYF. The CDR3 region has the DNA TGTGCCAGCAGTTTAAGGACAGTTGGAAACACCATATATTTT. This chain joins TRBV28 and TRBJ1-3, with a weak D call TRBD1 (6 bases). The CDR3 is 14 residues long. Germline assignment: CDR1 MDHEN and CDR2 SYDVKM. The V end lost 2 bases, the J end lost 3 bases, and 8 bases lay between the germline ends.

This clone was counted a single time. CDR3 nucleotide sequence: TGCAGCGTCCGTCGGGACCCTCCAGATACGCAGTATTTT. Protein: CSVRRDPPDTQYF. The chain combines TRBV29-1 with TRBJ2-3, with D possibly called TRBD1 or TRBD2 (5 bases each). Per the germline V gene, CDR1 is SQVTM and CDR2 is ANQGSEA. This CDR3 contains 13 residues. Trimming left V 6 bases short and J 4 bases short, with 14 bases between.

Concerning this clone itself: The same CDR3 also results from other DNA sequences found in this sample. The genes are TRBV18 and TRBJ2-7, with 11 bases lining up with TRBD1. V lost 0 bases, J lost 3 bases, and 1 base stayed unmatched. Germline CDR1 and CDR2: KGHSH and LQKENI. This CDR3 is built from 15 residues. CDR3 nucleotides: TGTGCCAGCTCACCACCGGGACAGGGGGGCTACGAGCAGTACTTC. Protein sequence: CASSPPGQGGYEQYF. Complete variable domain (other parts from reference TRBV18 and TRBJ2-7): NAGVMQNPRHLVRRRGQEARLRCSPMKGHSHVYWYRQLPEEGLKFMVYLQKENIIDESGMPKERFSAEFPKEGPSILRIQQVVRGDSAAYFCASSPPGQGGYEQYFGPGTRLTVT.

The chain is built from TRBV7-8 and TRBJ1-6; a weak D match, TRBD1 (5 bases). The CDR3 length is 13 residues. The V gene lost 5 bases and the J gene lost 7 bases, with 9 bases spanning the gap. CDR1 and CDR2 (germline): SGHVS, FQNEAQ. CDR3 nucleotides: TGTGCCAGCAGCCCCCAGGGCAATTCACCCCTCCACTTT. This codes for CASSPQGNSPLHF.

The rearrangement uses TRBV30 and TRBJ2-7; maybe TRBD1 (5 bases). The CDR3 runs 12 residues. Trimming left V 5 bases short and J 2 bases short, with 10 bases between. Germline values: CDR1 GTSNPN, CDR2 SVGIG (reference sequence). In DNA form, the CDR3 reads TGTGCCTGGGAGGACAATACCTACGAGCAGTACTTC. Protein: CAWEDNTYEQYF.

This chain joins TRBV19 and TRBJ1-5; unclear D gene. CDR1 and CDR2 from the germline V gene are LNHDA and SQIVND (reference sequence). The CDR3 runs 15 residues. Trimming took off 4 bases at V and 8 bases at J, with 18 bases between the two ends. CDR3 nucleotides: TGTGCCAGTAGTACTCGGACCCTAGGTGTAGAGCCCCAGCATTTT. This codes for CASSTRTLGVEPQHF.

The V and J genes are TRBV5-5 and TRBJ2-5, with TRBD2 as a possible D gene (5 bases). The CDR3 is made up of 14 amino acids. Germline CDR1 SGHKS, CDR2 YYEKEE (reference sequence). Trimming took off 4 bases at V and 2 bases at J, with 12 bases between the two ends. In nucleotides, the CDR3 is TGTGCCAGCAGCCTCCTGGGCGGGCAAGAGACCCAGTACTTC. Protein: CASSLLGGQETQYF.

The CDR3 DNA is TGCGCCAGCAGACCAACAGGGGGCGATGGCTACACCTTC. Its translation: CASRPTGGDGYTF. The genes are TRBV4-1 and TRBJ1-2, with TRBD1 matching over 9 bases. The CDR3 consists of 13 residues. Looked up from germline, CDR1 is MGHRA and CDR2 is YSYEKL. Losses at the gene ends were 6 bases for V and 6 bases for J; bases not matched to a gene: 5.

The chain joins TRBV27 to TRBJ2-1, with TRBD2 identical over 11 bases. CDR1 and CDR2 from the germline V gene are MNHEY and SMNVEV (reference sequence). This CDR3 comprises 19 residues. After removal of 5 bases from V and 3 bases from J, the junction contained 15 bases not matched to a gene. The CDR3 region has the DNA TGTGCCAGCAGTAAAGAGGGGGAGCTAGCGGGAGGATACTACAATGAGCAGTTCTTC. Its protein product is CASSKEGELAGGYYNEQFF.

This chain uses TRBV7-8 with TRBJ1-1; possibly TRBD1 for D (5 bases). The CDR3 has 12 amino acids. V was shortened by 7 bases and J by 11 bases, with 17 bases between the two germline ends. The V gene's germline CDR1 is SGHVS and CDR2 FQNEAQ. CDR3 DNA sequence: TGTGCCAGCACCCCTGGGGGGATTGGTGCTTTCTTT. It encodes CASTPGGIGAFF.

The chain recombines TRBV28 with TRBJ1-1; the D is unclear. The CDR3 contains 15 residues. In germline, CDR1 is MDHEN, CDR2 SYDVKM. Trimming left V 1 base short and J 2 bases short, with 11 bases between. The CDR3 loop is CASSLFRLLNTEAFF. CDR3 sequence (DNA): TGTGCCAGCAGTTTATTCCGGCTGCTAAACACTGAAGCTTTCTTT.